The text below deals with one T cell receptor (beta chain). Its antigen is unknown. One base away there is no much larger clone; base qualities are not given. There are 12 amino acids in the CDR3, from cysteine to phenylalanine inclusive. Of the read, only the CDR3 DNA is kept; its 36 bases are in frame from base 1. As encoded in the germline V gene (reference sequence), CDR1 is LGHDT while CDR2 is YNNKEL. Trimming removed 4 bases from V and 5 bases from J, leaving 8 bases between the germline ends. This sample was included in a study of T cell responses to AZD1222 COVID-19 vaccine (TCRdb year 2021). At the level of the whole study: AZD1222 recipients given second doses at about 4 weeks or at about 12 weeks were pooled, since spike-specific TCR depth and breadth were not found to differ between the two schedules. TCR sequencing covered 233 trial participants: roughly 200 given two doses of AZD1222 and some 25 given two doses of MenACWY control vaccine. Trial participants were enrolled by age into 18-55, 56-69 and 70-plus year subgroups, with around 150, 28 and 57 TCR-sequenced participants respectively.

Broad study findings and their caveats: The 56-69-year group was small, and its depth increase did not reach significance, likely because of low power. Most participants were white British and females outnumbered males, and the authors suggested that clonal diversity may have been underestimated. Conclusions about previously exposed vaccinees are limited because only five to seven AZD1222 recipients were SARS-CoV-2 seropositive at baseline. After two AZD1222 doses, both the breadth and the depth of spike-specific TCRs were significantly higher than at day 0 and than in MenACWY recipients. Because no samples from the day 14 peak response were available, repertoires could be characterized only after the peak T cell response. Vaccine-associated CD4 TCRs spanned the whole spike protein, with dominant responses in regions 160-218 and 743-854. Nearly half of unique spike-specific TCRs reportedly recognized epitopes outside regions mutated in the B.1.351 and B.1.1.7 variants.

The CDR3 regions of human TCRbeta chains were subjected to immunosequencing. The original pipeline was this. Repertoire TCRs were matched against a reference library of SARS-CoV-2-specific TCRs generated with the MIRA antigen-specificity platform. Breadth was defined as the fraction of unique TCRs that were SARS-CoV-2-associated. Depth was defined as the fraction of total T cells that were SARS-CoV-2-associated. Using the MIRA data, each spike-specific TCR was mapped to the spike region that the TCR reacts to and placed in a CD4 or CD8 class. Log10-transformed breadth and depth values were compared by one-way ANOVA with Sidak's multiple comparisons tests. This immuneACCESS table, as held by TCRdb, lists in-frame sequences with V and J called but not all clones. Of the missing ones, under half trace to an unresolved V gene in checked studies; the others have no known cause. The V and J calls and clone size were taken over from that table, and D and trimming were inferred from the DNA. Present in this sample are about 110,000 clones, around 84% of which were seen just once. Of the sample, 3% to 3.5% falls within the top ten clones.

The time point label here, explained by the study, means: baseline before first vaccination. The vaccinee samples were drawn from two UK trials, COV001 and COV002, one of which was a single-blind randomized controlled phase 2/3 trial testing AZD1222 (ChAdOx1 nCoV-19) in healthy adults. For TCRbeta chain sequencing, PBMC samples from trial participants were taken at day 0 and at day 28 after the second dose. In this chain, TRBV3-1 (or the pseudogene TRBV3-2) is recombined with TRBJ2-5, with the D call perhaps TRBD1 or TRBD2, each one matching 5 bases. Material: peripheral blood, obtained on day 0 of AZD1222 vaccination. This receptor was identified in an adult in good health. Here is the DNA: TGTGCCAGCAGCCCCGAGGGGGAGACCCAGTACTTC. This translates into CASSPEGETQYF.